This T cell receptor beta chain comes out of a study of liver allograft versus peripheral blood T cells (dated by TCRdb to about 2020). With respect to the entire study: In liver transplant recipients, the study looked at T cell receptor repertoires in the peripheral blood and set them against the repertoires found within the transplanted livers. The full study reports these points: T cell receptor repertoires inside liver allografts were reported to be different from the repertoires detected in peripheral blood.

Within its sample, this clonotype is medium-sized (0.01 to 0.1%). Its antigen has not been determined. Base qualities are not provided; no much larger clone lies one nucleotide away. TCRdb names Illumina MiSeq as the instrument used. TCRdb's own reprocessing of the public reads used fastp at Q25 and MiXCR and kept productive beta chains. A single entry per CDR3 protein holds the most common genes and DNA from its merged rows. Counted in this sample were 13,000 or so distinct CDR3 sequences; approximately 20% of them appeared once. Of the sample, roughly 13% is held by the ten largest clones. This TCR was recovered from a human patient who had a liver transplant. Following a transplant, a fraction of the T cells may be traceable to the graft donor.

The CDR3 amino acid sequence is: CASTTSGTAYNEQFF. The bases read TGTGCCAGCACCACTAGCGGGACGGCCTACAATGAGCAGTTCTTC. The receptor chain draws on TRBV6-1 and TRBJ2-1, and 10 bases in between align with TRBD2. As encoded in the germline V gene, CDR1 is MNHNS while CDR2 is SASEGT. The CDR3 starts with the cysteine, ends with the phenylalanine, and has 15 residues. This entry keeps only the CDR3 DNA: 45 bases, framed from base 1. Trimming leaves V shorter by 7 bases and J shorter by 2 bases, with the junction holding 5 bases beyond the gene matches.